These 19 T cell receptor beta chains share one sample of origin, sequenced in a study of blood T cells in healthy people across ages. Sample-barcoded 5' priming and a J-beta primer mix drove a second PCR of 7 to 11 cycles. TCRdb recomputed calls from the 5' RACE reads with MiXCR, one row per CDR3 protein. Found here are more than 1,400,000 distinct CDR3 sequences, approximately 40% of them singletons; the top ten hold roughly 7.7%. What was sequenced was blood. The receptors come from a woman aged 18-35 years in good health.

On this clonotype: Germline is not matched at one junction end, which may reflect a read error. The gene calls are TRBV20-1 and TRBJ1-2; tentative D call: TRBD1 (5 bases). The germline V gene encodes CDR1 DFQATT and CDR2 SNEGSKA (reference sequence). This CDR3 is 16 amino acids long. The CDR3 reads CSTRDARQSSTNGYTF. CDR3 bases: TGCAGTACTAGAGATGCCCGACAGTCATCTACCAATGGCTACACCTTC.

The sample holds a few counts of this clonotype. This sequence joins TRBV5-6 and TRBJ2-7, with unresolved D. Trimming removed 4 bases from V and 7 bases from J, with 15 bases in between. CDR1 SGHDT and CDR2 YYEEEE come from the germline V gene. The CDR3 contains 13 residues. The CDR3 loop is CASSLGPSWEQYF. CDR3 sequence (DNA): TGTGCCAGCAGCCTCGGGCCCAGTTGGGAGCAGTACTTC. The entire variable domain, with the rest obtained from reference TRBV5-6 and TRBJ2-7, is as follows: DAGVTQSPTHLIKTRGQQVTLRCSPKSGHDTVSWYQQALGQGPQFIFQYYEEEERQRGNFPDRFSGHQFPNYSSELNVNALLLGDSALYLCASSLGPSWEQYFGPGTRLTVT.

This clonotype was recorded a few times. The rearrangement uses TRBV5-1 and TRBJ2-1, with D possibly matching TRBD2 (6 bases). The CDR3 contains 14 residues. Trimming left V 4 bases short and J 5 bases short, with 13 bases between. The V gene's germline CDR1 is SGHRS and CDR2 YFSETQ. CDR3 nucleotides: TGCGCCAGCAGCCCGGGGGAGGTGCACAATGAGCAGTTCTTC. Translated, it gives CASSPGEVHNEQFF.

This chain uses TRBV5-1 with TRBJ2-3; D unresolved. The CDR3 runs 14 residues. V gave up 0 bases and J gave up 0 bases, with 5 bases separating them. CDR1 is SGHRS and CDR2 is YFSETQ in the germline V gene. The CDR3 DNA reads TGCGCCAGCAGCTTGGTTCTGAGCACAGATACGCAGTATTTT. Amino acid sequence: CASSLVLSTDTQYF.

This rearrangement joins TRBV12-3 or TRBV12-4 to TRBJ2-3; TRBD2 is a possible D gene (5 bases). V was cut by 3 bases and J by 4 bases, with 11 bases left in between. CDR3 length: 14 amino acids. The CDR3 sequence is CASSLRRRADTQYF. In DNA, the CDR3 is TGTGCCAGCAGTTTGAGGCGGCGGGCAGATACGCAGTATTTT.

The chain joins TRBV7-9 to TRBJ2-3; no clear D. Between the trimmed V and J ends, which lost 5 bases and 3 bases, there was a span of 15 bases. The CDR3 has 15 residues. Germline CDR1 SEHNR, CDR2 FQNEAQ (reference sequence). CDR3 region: CASSPAPQTTDTQYF. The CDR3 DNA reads TGTGCCAGCAGCCCTGCCCCGCAGACTACAGATACGCAGTATTTT.

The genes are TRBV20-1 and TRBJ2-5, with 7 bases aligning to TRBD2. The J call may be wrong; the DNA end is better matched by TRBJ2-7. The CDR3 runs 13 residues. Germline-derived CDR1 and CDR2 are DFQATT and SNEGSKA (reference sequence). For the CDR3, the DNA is TGCAGCGGGGGGTATCAATCCTCCCGCGAGCAGTACTTC. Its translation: CSGGYQSSREQYF.

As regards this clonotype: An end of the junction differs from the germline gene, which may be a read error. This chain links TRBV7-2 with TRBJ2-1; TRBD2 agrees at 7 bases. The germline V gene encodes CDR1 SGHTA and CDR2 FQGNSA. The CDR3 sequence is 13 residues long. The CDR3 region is CACSRTRFNEQFF. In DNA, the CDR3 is TGTGCCTGCAGCAGGACTAGATTCAATGAGCAGTTCTTC.

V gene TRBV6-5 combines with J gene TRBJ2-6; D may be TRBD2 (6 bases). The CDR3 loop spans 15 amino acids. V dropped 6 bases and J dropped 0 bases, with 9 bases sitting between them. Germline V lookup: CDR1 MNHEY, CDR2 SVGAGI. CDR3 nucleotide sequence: TGTGCCAGCAGCGGGAGACCCTCTGGGGCCAACGTCCTGACTTTC. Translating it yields CASSGRPSGANVLTF.

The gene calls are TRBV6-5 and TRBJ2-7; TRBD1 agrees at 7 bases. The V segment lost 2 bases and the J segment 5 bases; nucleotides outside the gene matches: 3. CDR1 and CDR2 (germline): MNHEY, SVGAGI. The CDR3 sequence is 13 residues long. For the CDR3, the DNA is TGTGCCAGCAGTTACAGGGACAGCGACGAGCAGTACTTC. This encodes CASSYRDSDEQYF.

In DNA, the CDR3 is TGTGCCATCAAGTGGACAGGGGATAGCACCGGGGAGCTGTTTTTT. Translation: CAIKWTGDSTGELFF. The chain uses TRBV10-3 and TRBJ2-2, with 9 bases that match TRBD1. V was clipped by 7 bases and J by 4 bases; unmatched bases: 7. CDR1 and CDR2 from the germline V gene are ENHRY and SYGVKD. This CDR3 has 15 amino acids.

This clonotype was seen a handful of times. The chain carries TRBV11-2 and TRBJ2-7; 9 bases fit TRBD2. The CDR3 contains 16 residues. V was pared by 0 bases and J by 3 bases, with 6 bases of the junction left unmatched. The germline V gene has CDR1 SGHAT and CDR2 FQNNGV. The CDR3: CASSLDPQREDYEQYF. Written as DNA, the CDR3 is TGTGCCAGCAGCTTAGATCCCCAGCGGGAGGACTACGAGCAGTACTTC.

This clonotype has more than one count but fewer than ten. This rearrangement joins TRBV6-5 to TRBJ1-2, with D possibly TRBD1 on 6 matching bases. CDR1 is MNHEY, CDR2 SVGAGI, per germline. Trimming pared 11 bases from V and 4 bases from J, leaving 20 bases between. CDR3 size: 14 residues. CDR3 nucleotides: TGTGCCGCAAAACCACAGGGAGGTGTCTATGGCTACACCTTC. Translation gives CAAKPQGGVYGYTF.

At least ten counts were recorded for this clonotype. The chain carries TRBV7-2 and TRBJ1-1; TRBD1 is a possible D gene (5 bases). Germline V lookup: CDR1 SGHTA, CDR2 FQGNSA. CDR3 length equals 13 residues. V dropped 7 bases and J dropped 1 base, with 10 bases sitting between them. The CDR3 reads CASTHGGNTEAFF. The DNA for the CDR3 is TGTGCCAGCACCCACGGGGGGAACACTGAAGCTTTCTTT.

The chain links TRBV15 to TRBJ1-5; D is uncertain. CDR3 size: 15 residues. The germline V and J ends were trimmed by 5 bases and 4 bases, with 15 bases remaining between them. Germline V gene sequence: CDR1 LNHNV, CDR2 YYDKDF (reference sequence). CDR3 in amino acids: CATSDGRRTNQPQHF. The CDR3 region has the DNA TGTGCCACCAGCGACGGAAGGCGGACTAATCAGCCCCAGCATTTT. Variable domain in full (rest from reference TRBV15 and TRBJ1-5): DAMVIQNPRYQVTQFGKPVTLSCSQTLNHNVMYWYQQKSSQAPKLLFHYYDKDFNNEADTPDNFQSRRPNTSFCFLDIRSPGLGDTAMYLCATSDGRRTNQPQHFGDGTRLSIL.

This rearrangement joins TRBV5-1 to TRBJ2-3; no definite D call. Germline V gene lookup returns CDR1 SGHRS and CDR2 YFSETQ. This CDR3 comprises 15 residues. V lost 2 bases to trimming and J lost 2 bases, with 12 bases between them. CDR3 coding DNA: TGCGCCAGCAGCTTAGGCAGTACTAACACAGATACGCAGTATTTT. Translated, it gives CASSLGSTNTDTQYF.

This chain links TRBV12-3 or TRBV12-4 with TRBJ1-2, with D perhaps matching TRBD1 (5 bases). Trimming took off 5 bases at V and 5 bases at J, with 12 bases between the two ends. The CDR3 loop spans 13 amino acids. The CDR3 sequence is CASSTGTEYGYTF. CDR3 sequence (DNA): TGTGCCAGCAGTACCGGGACGGAATATGGCTACACCTTC.

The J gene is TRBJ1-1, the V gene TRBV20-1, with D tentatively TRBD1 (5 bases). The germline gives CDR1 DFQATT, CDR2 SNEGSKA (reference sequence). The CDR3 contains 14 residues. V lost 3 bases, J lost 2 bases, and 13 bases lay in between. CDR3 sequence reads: CSARVGTQNTEAFF. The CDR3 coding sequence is TGCAGTGCTAGGGTAGGGACCCAAAACACTGAAGCTTTCTTT.

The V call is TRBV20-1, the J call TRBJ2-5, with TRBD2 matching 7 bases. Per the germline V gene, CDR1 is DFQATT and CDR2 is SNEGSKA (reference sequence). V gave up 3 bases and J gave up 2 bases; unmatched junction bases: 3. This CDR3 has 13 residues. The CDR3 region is CSARWEGQETQYF. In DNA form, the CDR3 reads TGCAGTGCTAGGTGGGAGGGACAAGAGACCCAGTACTTC.